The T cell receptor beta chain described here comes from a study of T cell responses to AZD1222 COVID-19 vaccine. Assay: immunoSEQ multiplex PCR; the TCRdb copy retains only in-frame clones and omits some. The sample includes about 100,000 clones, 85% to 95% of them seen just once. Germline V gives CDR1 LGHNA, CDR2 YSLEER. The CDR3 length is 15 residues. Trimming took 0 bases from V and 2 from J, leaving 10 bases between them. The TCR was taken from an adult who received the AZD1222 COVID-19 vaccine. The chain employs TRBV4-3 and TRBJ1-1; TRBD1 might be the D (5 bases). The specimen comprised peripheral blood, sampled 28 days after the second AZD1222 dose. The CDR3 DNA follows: TGCGCCAGCAGCCAAGAGAGGGGACTTAACACTGAAGCTTTCTTT. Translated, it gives CASSQERGLNTEAFF.